This T cell receptor (beta chain) comes out of a study of T cells in Graves' hyperthyroidism and ophthalmopathy. Overall study results and limits: Before onset, by a median of around six months, the model predicted ophthalmopathy. Most thyroid clonotypes that were expanded above 0.001 also turned up in blood.

In its sample, this clonotype was seen many times. Its antigen remains unidentified. The germline CDR1 and CDR2 sequences are DFQATT and SNEGSKA (reference sequence). The CDR3 covers 13 residues. V lost 6 bases, J lost 3 bases, and 12 bases lay in between. Clinical symptoms, serum thyroxine, TRAb, thyroid ultrasound and orbital computed tomography informed diagnoses. Each 10 ml fresh peripheral blood draw supplied the PBMCs. There were TCR beta CDR3 regions amplified from RNA transcripts. The primer set for the first-round RT-PCR of the TCR CDR3 was HTBI. TCRdb recomputed calls from the multiplex PCR reads with MiXCR, one row per CDR3 protein. There are 330,000 or so distinct CDR3 sequences in the sample; roughly 18% occur only once, and 35% to 40% lies in the top ten.

The TCR was taken from a man aged 50 to 59 with Graves' ophthalmopathy. Sequencing was carried out using blood. The chain recombines TRBV20-1 with TRBJ1-5; perhaps TRBD1 as D (6 bases). The CDR3 nucleotides read TGCAGTGCCAAGGGGGACTACAATCAGCCCCAGCATTTT. Amino acid sequence: CSAKGDYNQPQHF.